A selection of T cell receptor beta chains follows, all from one sample in a study of technical replicates of blood from a handful of donors. TCRdb's copy holds only in-frame clones and misses some; the assay was immunoSEQ multiplex PCR. Seen here are about 70,000 clones, roughly 94% observed once, and the top ten hold about 0.35%. The sample taken for sequencing was T cells isolated from PBMCs. These receptors all come from a human donor in good health. The CDR3 runs from the conserved cysteine through the conserved F or W. Fields, in order: D gene, clone size, J gene, V gene, CDR3 protein, CDR3 DNA. The D gene is left open where the match is weak. Where a row states a size, it is once, few, many or the class of an expanded clone; other rows omit it.

D gene: TRBD2; clone size: once; J gene: TRBJ2-5; V gene: TRBV9; CDR3 protein: CASSAYRDEVAGGTFRETQYF; CDR3 DNA: TGTGCCAGCAGCGCTTACAGGGACGAAGTAGCGGGAGGAACCTTCCGTGAGACCCAGTACTTC
D gene: NA; clone size: NA; J gene: TRBJ1-5; V gene: TRBV18; CDR3 protein: CASSPQSSQPQHF; CDR3 DNA: TGTGCCAGCTCTCCCCAAAGTAGTCAGCCCCAGCATTTT
D gene: TRBD1; clone size: NA; J gene: TRBJ1-5; V gene: TRBV19; CDR3 protein: CASSWTGASNQPQHF; CDR3 DNA: TGTGCCAGTAGTTGGACAGGGGCCAGCAATCAGCCCCAGCATTTT
D gene: NA; clone size: NA; J gene: TRBJ1-4; V gene: TRBV19; CDR3 protein: CASSIGGGNEKLFF; CDR3 DNA: TGTGCCAGTAGTATAGGGGGCGGAAATGAAAAACTGTTTTTT
D gene: NA; clone size: NA; J gene: TRBJ2-1; V gene: TRBV29-1; CDR3 protein: CSVGQSSYNEQFF; CDR3 DNA: TGCAGCGTTGGACAGAGCTCCTACAATGAGCAGTTCTTC
D gene: NA; clone size: NA; J gene: TRBJ1-1; V gene: TRBV27; CDR3 protein: CASMPARMNTEAFF; CDR3 DNA: TGTGCCAGCATGCCCGCCAGGATGAACACTGAAGCTTTCTTT
D gene: NA; clone size: NA; J gene: TRBJ2-1; V gene: TRBV6-1; CDR3 protein: CASSEVRSEQFF; CDR3 DNA: TGTGCCAGCAGTGAAGTAAGGAGTGAGCAGTTCTTC
D gene: TRBD1; clone size: NA; J gene: TRBJ1-5; V gene: TRBV19; CDR3 protein: CASSIPRQGVGPQHF; CDR3 DNA: TGTGCCAGTAGTATACCCCGGCAGGGGGTTGGTCCCCAGCATTTT
D gene: NA; clone size: NA; J gene: TRBJ2-7; V gene: TRBV6-5; CDR3 protein: CASSYVVGVHYEQYF; CDR3 DNA: TGTGCCAGCAGTTATGTTGTAGGGGTACACTACGAGCAGTACTTC
D gene: NA; clone size: NA; J gene: TRBJ2-3; V gene: TRBV6-5; CDR3 protein: CASSYSIRSRDTQYF; CDR3 DNA: TGTGCCAGCAGTTACTCGATCAGGTCCAGAGATACGCAGTATTTT
D gene: NA; clone size: NA; J gene: TRBJ2-1; V gene: TRBV28; CDR3 protein: CASTPGLEYNEQFF; CDR3 DNA: TGTGCCAGCACCCCGGGACTTGAATACAATGAGCAGTTCTTC
D gene: NA; clone size: NA; J gene: TRBJ2-7; V gene: TRBV5-6; CDR3 protein: CASSLEQGFYEQYF; CDR3 DNA: TGTGCCAGCAGCTTGGAGCAGGGGTTCTACGAGCAGTACTTC
D gene: NA; clone size: NA; J gene: TRBJ2-7; V gene: TRBV14; CDR3 protein: CASSPRVSSSYEQYF; CDR3 DNA: TGTGCCAGCAGCCCTCGGGTGAGCAGCTCCTACGAGCAGTACTTC
D gene: TRBD2; clone size: once; J gene: TRBJ2-3; V gene: TRBV4-3; CDR3 protein: CASSLQLAGGPTDTQYF; CDR3 DNA: TGCGCCAGCAGCCTGCAACTAGCGGGAGGCCCCACAGATACGCAGTATTTT
D gene: NA; clone size: NA; J gene: TRBJ1-4; V gene: TRBV2; CDR3 protein: CASSRGGSPSEKLFF; CDR3 DNA: TGTGCCAGCAGCCGGGGGGGGAGTCCAAGTGAAAAACTGTTTTTT
D gene: NA; clone size: NA; J gene: TRBJ2-7; V gene: TRBV29-1; CDR3 protein: CSVVILAYSSYEQYF; CDR3 DNA: TGCAGCGTTGTTATCCTGGCCTACAGCTCCTACGAGCAGTACTTC
D gene: TRBD1; clone size: NA; J gene: TRBJ1-5; V gene: TRBV4-2; CDR3 protein: CASSQDWGQPGPQHF; CDR3 DNA: TGTGCCAGCAGCCAAGATTGGGGACAGCCGGGCCCCCAGCATTTT
D gene: TRBD1; clone size: NA; J gene: TRBJ1-3; V gene: TRBV15; CDR3 protein: CATSSGTANSGNTIYF; CDR3 DNA: TGTGCCACCAGCAGCGGGACAGCGAACTCTGGAAACACCATATATTTT
D gene: TRBD2; clone size: NA; J gene: TRBJ2-2; V gene: TRBV28; CDR3 protein: CASSQGTRPGELFF; CDR3 DNA: TGTGCCAGCAGTCAAGGGACTAGGCCCGGGGAGCTGTTTTTT
D gene: TRBD1; clone size: NA; J gene: TRBJ1-5; V gene: TRBV5-1; CDR3 protein: CASSLGTGGQPQHF; CDR3 DNA: TGCGCCAGCAGCTTAGGGACAGGAGGTCAGCCCCAGCATTTT
D gene: NA; clone size: NA; J gene: TRBJ2-5; V gene: TRBV30; CDR3 protein: CAWTNGPQETQYF; CDR3 DNA: TGTGCCTGGACCAATGGCCCACAAGAGACCCAGTACTTC
D gene: NA; clone size: NA; J gene: TRBJ1-4; V gene: TRBV4-3; CDR3 protein: CASSQDTAGEGEKLFF; CDR3 DNA: TGCGCCAGCAGCCAAGATACCGCAGGGGAAGGTGAAAAACTGTTTTTT
D gene: TRBD1; clone size: NA; J gene: TRBJ1-5; V gene: TRBV5-8; CDR3 protein: CASSLGQGSNQPQHF; CDR3 DNA: TGTGCCAGCAGCTTGGGACAGGGGAGCAATCAGCCCCAGCATTTT
D gene: NA; clone size: NA; J gene: TRBJ1-1; V gene: TRBV5-6; CDR3 protein: CASSLGIEAFF; CDR3 DNA: TGTGCCAGCAGCTTGGGTATTGAAGCTTTCTTT
D gene: TRBD2; clone size: few; J gene: TRBJ2-7; V gene: TRBV23-1; CDR3 protein: CASSQKGTKYPSYYEQYF; CDR3 DNA: TGCGCCAGCAGTCAAAAGGGGACTAAGTACCCTTCATACTACGAGCAGTACTTC
D gene: TRBD1; clone size: NA; J gene: TRBJ1-5; V gene: TRBV27; CDR3 protein: CASSSTYPGQQTDSNQPQHF; CDR3 DNA: TGTGCCAGCAGTTCCACCTATCCGGGACAGCAAACTGATAGCAATCAGCCCCAGCATTTT
D gene: NA; clone size: NA; J gene: TRBJ2-3; V gene: TRBV5-1; CDR3 protein: CASGEHHLSGDTQYF; CDR3 DNA: TGCGCCAGCGGAGAACATCATCTATCTGGAGATACGCAGTATTTT
D gene: NA; clone size: once; J gene: TRBJ2-1; V gene: TRBV9; CDR3 protein: CASSVGGGADVEQFF; CDR3 DNA: TGTGCCAGCAGCGTAGGGGGAGGAGCAGACGTTGAGCAGTTCTTC
D gene: TRBD2; clone size: NA; J gene: TRBJ2-7; V gene: TRBV30; CDR3 protein: CAWSVLGLGSSYEQYF; CDR3 DNA: TGTGCCTGGAGTGTTCTTGGACTAGGGAGCTCCTACGAGCAGTACTTC
D gene: NA; clone size: NA; J gene: TRBJ1-5; V gene: TRBV19; CDR3 protein: CASSGYIQPQHF; CDR3 DNA: TGTGCCAGTTCAGGGTATATTCAGCCCCAGCATTTT
D gene: TRBD1; clone size: NA; J gene: TRBJ1-4; V gene: TRBV13; CDR3 protein: CASSLDRDNEKLFF; CDR3 DNA: TGTGCCAGCAGCCTCGACAGGGATAACGAAAAACTGTTTTTT
D gene: NA; clone size: once; J gene: TRBJ2-1; V gene: TRBV7-3; CDR3 protein: CASSPPGAGPSYNEQFF; CDR3 DNA: TGTGCCAGCAGCCCCCCCGGGGCGGGACCCTCCTACAATGAGCAGTTCTTC
D gene: TRBD1; clone size: NA; J gene: TRBJ2-7; V gene: TRBV9; CDR3 protein: CASSSGQGGEQYF; CDR3 DNA: TGTGCCAGCAGCTCGGGACAGGGTGGGGAGCAGTACTTC
D gene: NA; clone size: NA; J gene: TRBJ2-3; V gene: TRBV27; CDR3 protein: CASSSHTISTDTQYF; CDR3 DNA: TGTGCCAGCAGTTCCCACACCATTAGCACAGATACGCAGTATTTT
D gene: NA; clone size: NA; J gene: TRBJ2-2; V gene: TRBV9; CDR3 protein: CASSGFRGGSGELFF; CDR3 DNA: TGTGCCAGCAGCGGGTTTCGCGGCGGTAGCGGGGAGCTGTTTTTT
D gene: TRBD1; clone size: once; J gene: TRBJ2-1; V gene: TRBV30; CDR3 protein: CAWTNRWGTGQKIGNEQFF; CDR3 DNA: TGTGCCTGGACTAATAGGTGGGGAACGGGACAGAAAATTGGAAATGAGCAGTTCTTC
D gene: NA; clone size: NA; J gene: TRBJ1-1; V gene: TRBV6-5; CDR3 protein: CASSYYFAGASSGAFF; CDR3 DNA: TGTGCCAGCAGTTACTATTTTGCAGGGGCCTCATCGGGAGCTTTCTTT
D gene: NA; clone size: once; J gene: TRBJ2-4; V gene: TRBV27; CDR3 protein: CASRSTLRGWSKNIQYF; CDR3 DNA: TGTGCCAGCAGGTCTACCCTCAGGGGCTGGAGCAAAAACATTCAGTACTTC
D gene: NA; clone size: NA; J gene: TRBJ1-1; V gene: TRBV7-9; CDR3 protein: CASSEEGIRDRNTEAFF; CDR3 DNA: TGTGCCAGCAGCGAGGAGGGAATTCGAGACAGGAACACTGAAGCTTTCTTT
D gene: NA; clone size: once; J gene: TRBJ1-1; V gene: TRBV4-3; CDR3 protein: CASSVGTGAMNTEAFF; CDR3 DNA: TGCGCCAGCAGCGTTGGTACAGGAGCAATGAACACTGAAGCTTTCTTT
D gene: NA; clone size: NA; J gene: TRBJ2-1; V gene: TRBV4-3; CDR3 protein: CASSQDYGTAYNEQFF; CDR3 DNA: TGCGCCAGCAGCCAAGATTACGGCACAGCTTACAATGAGCAGTTCTTC
D gene: TRBD2; clone size: NA; J gene: TRBJ2-3; V gene: TRBV4-3; CDR3 protein: CASSQDLRGGNTQYF; CDR3 DNA: TGCGCCAGCAGCCAAGATCTTCGGGGAGGGAATACGCAGTATTTT
D gene: TRBD2; clone size: NA; J gene: TRBJ2-5; V gene: TRBV4-1; CDR3 protein: CASSHLSGDGTQYF; CDR3 DNA: TGCGCCAGCAGCCACCTTAGCGGGGATGGGACCCAGTACTTC
D gene: TRBD1; clone size: NA; J gene: TRBJ2-1; V gene: TRBV27; CDR3 protein: CASSLSVGDRSDNEQFF; CDR3 DNA: TGTGCCAGCAGTTTATCAGTAGGGGACAGGTCAGACAATGAGCAGTTCTTC
D gene: TRBD2; clone size: NA; J gene: TRBJ2-1; V gene: TRBV28; CDR3 protein: CASSPYPGLAGGPNEQFF; CDR3 DNA: TGTGCCAGCAGTCCGTATCCGGGACTAGCGGGAGGGCCTAATGAGCAGTTCTTC
D gene: NA; clone size: NA; J gene: TRBJ2-3; V gene: TRBV6-6; CDR3 protein: CASKEASTDTQYF; CDR3 DNA: TGTGCGTCGAAGGAGGCCAGCACAGATACGCAGTATTTT
D gene: TRBD2; clone size: NA; J gene: TRBJ2-5; V gene: TRBV5-1; CDR3 protein: CASSLNSGRAETQYF; CDR3 DNA: TGCGCCAGCAGCTTGAATAGCGGGAGGGCAGAGACCCAGTACTTC
D gene: TRBD1; clone size: NA; J gene: TRBJ1-4; V gene: TRBV6-1; CDR3 protein: CASSPGQGAGEKLFF; CDR3 DNA: TGTGCCAGCAGTCCGGGACAGGGGGCAGGTGAAAAACTGTTTTTT
D gene: TRBD1; clone size: once; J gene: TRBJ1-3; V gene: TRBV9; CDR3 protein: CASSVYSGTGGNTIYF; CDR3 DNA: TGTGCCAGCAGCGTTTACTCGGGGACAGGGGGAAACACCATATATTTT
D gene: TRBD2; clone size: NA; J gene: TRBJ2-1; V gene: TRBV6-4; CDR3 protein: CASSDRGLAGGNGEQFF; CDR3 DNA: TGTGCCAGCAGTGATAGGGGACTAGCGGGAGGTAACGGTGAGCAGTTCTTC
D gene: NA; clone size: NA; J gene: TRBJ1-2; V gene: TRBV30; CDR3 protein: CACTGTTANYGYTF; CDR3 DNA: TGTGCCTGTACAGGGACTACTGCTAACTATGGCTACACCTTC
D gene: NA; clone size: NA; J gene: TRBJ2-3; V gene: TRBV21-1; CDR3 protein: CASSRTFKKRPYTDTQYF; CDR3 DNA: TGTGCCAGCAGCAGAACCTTCAAAAAGCGCCCCTACACAGATACGCAGTATTTT
D gene: TRBD2; clone size: NA; J gene: TRBJ2-1; V gene: TRBV2; CDR3 protein: CASSPGLAGGPEEQFF; CDR3 DNA: TGTGCCAGCAGTCCCGGACTAGCGGGAGGGCCAGAGGAGCAGTTCTTC
D gene: NA; clone size: NA; J gene: TRBJ2-7; V gene: TRBV6-1; CDR3 protein: CASSAGTSYEQYF; CDR3 DNA: TGTGCCAGCAGCGCGGGCACTTCCTACGAGCAGTACTTC
D gene: TRBD2; clone size: NA; J gene: TRBJ2-1; V gene: TRBV5-1; CDR3 protein: CASSSRTSGRLDNEQFF; CDR3 DNA: TGCGCCAGCAGCTCTAGGACTAGCGGGAGGCTCGACAATGAGCAGTTCTTC
D gene: TRBD1; clone size: NA; J gene: TRBJ1-5; V gene: TRBV27; CDR3 protein: CASSPIGQVGQPQHF; CDR3 DNA: TGTGCCAGCAGTCCCATCGGACAGGTTGGACAGCCCCAGCATTTT
D gene: NA; clone size: NA; J gene: TRBJ2-3; V gene: TRBV15; CDR3 protein: CATSRDEAPYGTDTQYF; CDR3 DNA: TGTGCCACCAGCAGAGATGAGGCACCCTACGGGACAGATACGCAGTATTTT
D gene: TRBD1; clone size: NA; J gene: TRBJ1-1; V gene: TRBV6-5; CDR3 protein: CASRGQLFAFF; CDR3 DNA: TGTGCCAGCAGGGGACAGCTTTTCGCTTTCTTT
D gene: NA; clone size: NA; J gene: TRBJ1-2; V gene: TRBV10-1; CDR3 protein: CASSEPREGGNYGYTF; CDR3 DNA: TGCGCCAGCAGTGAACCCAGGGAAGGTGGTAACTATGGCTACACCTTC